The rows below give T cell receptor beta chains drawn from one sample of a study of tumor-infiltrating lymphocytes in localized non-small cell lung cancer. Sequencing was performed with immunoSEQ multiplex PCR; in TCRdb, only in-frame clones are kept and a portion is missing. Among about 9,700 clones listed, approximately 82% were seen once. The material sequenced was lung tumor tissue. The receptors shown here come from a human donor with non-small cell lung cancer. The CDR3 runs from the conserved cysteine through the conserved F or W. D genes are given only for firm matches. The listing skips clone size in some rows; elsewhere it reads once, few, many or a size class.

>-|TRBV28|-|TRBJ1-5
CASSLALSGAQKQPQHF
TGTGCCAGCAGTTTGGCTCTTTCAGGTGCGCAGAAACAGCCCCAGCATTTT
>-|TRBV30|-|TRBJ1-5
CAWGSFSNQPQHF
TGTGCCTGGGGAAGTTTTAGCAATCAGCCCCAGCATTTT
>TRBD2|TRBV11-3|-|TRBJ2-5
CASSPGLAGQETQYF
TGTGCCAGCAGCCCCGGACTAGCGGGACAAGAGACCCAGTACTTC
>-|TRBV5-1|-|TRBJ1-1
CASSLDGMNTEAFF
TGCGCCAGCAGCTTGGACGGGATGAACACTGAAGCTTTCTTT
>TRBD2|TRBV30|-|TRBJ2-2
CAWSVLGAGGYTGELFF
TGTGCCTGGAGTGTATTGGGAGCGGGAGGTTATACCGGGGAGCTGTTTTTT
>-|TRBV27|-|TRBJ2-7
CASRPTGPYEQYF
TGTGCCAGCAGGCCCACAGGGCCCTACGAGCAGTACTTC
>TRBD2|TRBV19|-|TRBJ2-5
CASSMGLGITETQYF
TGTGCCAGTAGTATGGGACTAGGGATTACAGAGACCCAGTACTTC
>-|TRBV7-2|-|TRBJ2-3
CASSQGPGLLKDTQYF
TGTGCCAGCAGCCAGGGGCCGGGACTCTTGAAAGATACGCAGTATTTT
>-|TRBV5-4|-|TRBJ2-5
CASSRDQQETQYF
TGTGCCAGCAGTCGGGACCAGCAAGAGACCCAGTACTTC
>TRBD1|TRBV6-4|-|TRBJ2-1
CASSGEGGGYNEQFF
TGTGCCAGCAGTGGGGAAGGGGGCGGCTACAATGAGCAGTTCTTC
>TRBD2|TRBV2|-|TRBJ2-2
CAISSGSNTGELFF
TGTGCCATTTCTAGCGGGAGCAACACCGGGGAGCTGTTTTTT
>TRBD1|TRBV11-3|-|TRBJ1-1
CASSPGTGRMNTEAFF
TGTGCCAGCAGCCCCGGGACAGGGCGGATGAACACTGAAGCTTTCTTT
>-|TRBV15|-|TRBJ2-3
CATSAAGWGTDTQYF
TGTGCCACCAGCGCCGCAGGATGGGGAACAGATACGCAGTATTTT
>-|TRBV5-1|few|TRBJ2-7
CASSSNNYEQYF
TGCGCCAGCAGCTCGAACAACTACGAGCAGTACTTC
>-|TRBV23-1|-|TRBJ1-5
CASSHWGGYNSNQPQHF
TGCGCCAGCAGTCATTGGGGGGGCTATAATAGCAATCAGCCCCAGCATTTT
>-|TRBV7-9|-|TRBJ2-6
CASSLSASGANVLTF
TGTGCCAGCAGCTTATCGGCATCTGGGGCCAACGTCCTGACTTTC
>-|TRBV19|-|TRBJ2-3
CASSPRGLDTQYF
TGTGCCAGTTCCCCGAGGGGCTTAGATACGCAGTATTTT
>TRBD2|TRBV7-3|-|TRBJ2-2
CASSLKGTRSPGYTGELFF
TGTGCCAGCAGCTTAAAGGGGACTAGATCCCCCGGCTACACCGGGGAGCTGTTTTTT
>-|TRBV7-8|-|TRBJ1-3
CASSPHPSGNTIYF
TGTGCCAGCAGCCCACACCCCTCTGGAAACACCATATATTTT
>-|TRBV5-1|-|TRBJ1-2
CASSWTAEGYGYTF
TGCGCCAGCAGCTGGACAGCGGAGGGCTATGGCTACACCTTC
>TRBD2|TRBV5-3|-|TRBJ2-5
CASSSDGGSGETQYF
TGTGCCAGCAGCTCGGACGGGGGGTCAGGAGAGACCCAGTACTTC
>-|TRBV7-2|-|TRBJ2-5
CASSSQMTVQETQYF
TGTGCCAGCAGCTCCCAAATGACAGTACAAGAGACCCAGTACTTC
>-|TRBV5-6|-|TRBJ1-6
CASSLDSYNSPLHF
TGTGCCAGCAGCTTGGATAGTTATAATTCACCCCTCCACTTT
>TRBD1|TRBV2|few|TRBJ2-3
CASRYGQGAKYF
TGTGCCAGCAGGTATGGACAGGGGGCGAAGTATTTT
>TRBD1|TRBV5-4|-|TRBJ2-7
CASSLRDSYEQYF
TGTGCCAGCAGCTTGAGGGACAGCTACGAGCAGTACTTC
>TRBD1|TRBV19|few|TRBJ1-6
CASSIGTGNNSPLHF
TGTGCCAGTAGTATCGGGACAGGGAATAATTCACCCCTCCACTTT
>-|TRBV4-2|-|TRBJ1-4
CASSQGGGTNEKLFF
TGTGCCAGCAGCCAAGGGGGCGGAACTAATGAAAAACTGTTTTTT
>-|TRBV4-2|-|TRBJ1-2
CASSQEVGGTYGYTF
TGTGCCAGCAGCCAAGAAGTGGGGGGGACCTATGGCTACACCTTC
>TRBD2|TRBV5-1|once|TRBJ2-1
CASSTLAGDYNEQFF
TGCGCCAGCAGCACACTAGCGGGAGACTACAATGAGCAGTTCTTC
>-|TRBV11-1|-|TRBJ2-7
CASSPSVGEIYEQYF
TGTGCCAGCAGCCCATCCGTCGGGGAAATCTACGAGCAGTACTTC
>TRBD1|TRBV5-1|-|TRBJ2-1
CASSLATGDEQFF
TGCGCCAGCAGCTTGGCGACAGGGGATGAGCAGTTCTTC
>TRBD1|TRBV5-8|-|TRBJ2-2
CASSSYRGTGELFF
TGTGCCAGCAGCTCCTACAGGGGCACCGGGGAGCTGTTTTTT
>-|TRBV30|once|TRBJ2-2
CAWSAGTTGELFF
TGTGCCTGGAGTGCAGGGACCACCGGGGAGCTGTTTTTT
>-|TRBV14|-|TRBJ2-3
CASSQGRFSTDTQYF
TGTGCCAGCAGCCAAGGCAGGTTTAGCACAGATACGCAGTATTTT
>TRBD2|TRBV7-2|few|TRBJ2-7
CASTLLELAGRHEQYF
TGTGCCAGCACCCTTTTAGAACTAGCGGGACGCCACGAGCAGTACTTC
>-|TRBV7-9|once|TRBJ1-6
CASSPMRPQNSPLHF
TGTGCCAGCAGCCCCATGAGGCCACAAAATTCACCCCTCCACTTT
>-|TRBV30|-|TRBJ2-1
CAWSKLINEQFF
TGTGCCTGGAGTAAGCTTATTAATGAGCAGTTCTTC